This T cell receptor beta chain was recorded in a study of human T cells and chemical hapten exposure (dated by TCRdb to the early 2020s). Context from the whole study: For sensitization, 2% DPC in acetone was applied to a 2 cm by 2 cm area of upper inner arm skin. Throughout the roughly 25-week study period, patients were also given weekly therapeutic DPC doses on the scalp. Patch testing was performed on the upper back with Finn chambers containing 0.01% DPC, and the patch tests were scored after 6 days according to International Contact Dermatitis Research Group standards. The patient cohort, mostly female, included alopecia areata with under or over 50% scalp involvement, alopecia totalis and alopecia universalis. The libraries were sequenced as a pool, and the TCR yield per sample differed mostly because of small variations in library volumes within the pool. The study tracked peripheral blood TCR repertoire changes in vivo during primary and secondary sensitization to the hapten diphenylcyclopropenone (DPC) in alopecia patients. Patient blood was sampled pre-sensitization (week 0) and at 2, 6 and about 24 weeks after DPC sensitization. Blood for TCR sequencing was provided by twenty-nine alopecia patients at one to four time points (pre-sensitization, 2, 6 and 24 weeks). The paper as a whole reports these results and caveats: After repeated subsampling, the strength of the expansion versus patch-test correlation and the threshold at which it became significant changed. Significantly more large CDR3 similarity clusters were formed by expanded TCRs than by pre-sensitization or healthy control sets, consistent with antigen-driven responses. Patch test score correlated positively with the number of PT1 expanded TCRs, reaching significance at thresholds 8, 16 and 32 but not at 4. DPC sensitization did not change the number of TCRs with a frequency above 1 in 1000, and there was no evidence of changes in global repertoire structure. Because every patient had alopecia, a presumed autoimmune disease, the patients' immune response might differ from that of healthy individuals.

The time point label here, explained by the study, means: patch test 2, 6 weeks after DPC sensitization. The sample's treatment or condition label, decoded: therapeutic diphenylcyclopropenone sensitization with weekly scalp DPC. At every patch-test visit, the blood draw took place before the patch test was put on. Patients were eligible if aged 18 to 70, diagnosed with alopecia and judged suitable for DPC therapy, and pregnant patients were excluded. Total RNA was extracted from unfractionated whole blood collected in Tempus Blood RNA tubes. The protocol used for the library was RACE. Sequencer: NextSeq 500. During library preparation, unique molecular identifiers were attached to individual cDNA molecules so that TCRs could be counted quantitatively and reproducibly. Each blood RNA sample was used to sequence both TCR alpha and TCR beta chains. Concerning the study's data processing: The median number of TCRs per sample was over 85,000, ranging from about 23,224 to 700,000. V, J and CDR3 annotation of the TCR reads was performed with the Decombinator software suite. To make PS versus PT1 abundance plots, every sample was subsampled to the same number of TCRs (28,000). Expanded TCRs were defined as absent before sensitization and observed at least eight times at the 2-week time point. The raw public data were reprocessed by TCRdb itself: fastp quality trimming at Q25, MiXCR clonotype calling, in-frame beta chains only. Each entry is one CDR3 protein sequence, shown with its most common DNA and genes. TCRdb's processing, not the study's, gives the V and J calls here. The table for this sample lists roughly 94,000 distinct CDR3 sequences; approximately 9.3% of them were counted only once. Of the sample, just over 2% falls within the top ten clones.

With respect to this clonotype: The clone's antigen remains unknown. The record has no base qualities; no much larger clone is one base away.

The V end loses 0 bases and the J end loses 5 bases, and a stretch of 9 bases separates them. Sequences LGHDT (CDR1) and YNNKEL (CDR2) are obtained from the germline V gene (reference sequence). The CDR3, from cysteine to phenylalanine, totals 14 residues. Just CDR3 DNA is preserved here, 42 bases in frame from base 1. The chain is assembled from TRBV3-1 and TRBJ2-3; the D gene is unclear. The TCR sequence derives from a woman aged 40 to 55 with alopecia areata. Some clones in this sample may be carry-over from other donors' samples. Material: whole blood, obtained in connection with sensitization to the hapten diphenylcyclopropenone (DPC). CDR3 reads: CASSQEGSLDTQYF. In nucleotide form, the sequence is TGTGCCAGCAGCCAAGAAGGTTCCTTAGATACGCAGTATTTT.